Described below is a single TCR beta chain sequence and its context. Cohorts were based on clinical histories the participants reported. Original methodology: It was from reference gene primer amplification that nucleated cell counts were estimated. Here immunoSEQ multiplex PCR was the method, and the copy in TCRdb shows in-frame clones only, minus some. V and J calls and clone size are those listed in that table; D and trimming were worked out from the DNA. The table shows 200,000 to 250,000 clones, with roughly 84% occurring only once. This entry comes from a study of blood T cell repertoires in COVID-19. The V gene end was trimmed by 4 bases and the J gene end by 4 bases; junction bases not matched to a gene: 6. The length of the CDR3 is 14 residues. In germline, CDR1 is SGDLS, CDR2 YYNGEE.

The chain employs TRBV9 and TRBJ2-7; 9 bases are a match to TRBD1. The clonotype comes from a woman aged 40 to 55 who had recovered from COVID-19. Sequencing was carried out using PBMCs or T cells enriched from blood (not recorded which). CDR3 DNA sequence: TGTGCCAGCAGCCCAGGGACAGGGTATTACGAGCAGTACTTC. This translates into CASSPGTGYYEQYF. Filled out from reference TRBV9 and TRBJ2-7, the complete variable domain reads DSGVTQTPKHLITATGQRVTLRCSPRSGDLSVYWYQQSLDQGLQFLIQYYNGEERAKGNILERFSAQQFPDLHSELNLSSLELGDSALYFCASSPGTGYYEQYFGPGTRLTVT.